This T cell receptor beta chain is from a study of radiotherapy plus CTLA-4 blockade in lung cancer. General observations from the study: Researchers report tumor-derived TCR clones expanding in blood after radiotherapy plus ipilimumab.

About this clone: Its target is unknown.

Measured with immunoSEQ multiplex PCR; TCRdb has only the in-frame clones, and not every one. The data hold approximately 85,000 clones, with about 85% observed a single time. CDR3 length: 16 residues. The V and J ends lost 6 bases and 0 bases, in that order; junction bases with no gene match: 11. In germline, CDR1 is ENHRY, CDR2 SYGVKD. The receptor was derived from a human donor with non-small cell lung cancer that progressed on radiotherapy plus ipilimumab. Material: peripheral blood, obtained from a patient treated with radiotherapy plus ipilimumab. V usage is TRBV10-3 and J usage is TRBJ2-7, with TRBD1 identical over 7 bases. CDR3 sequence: CAIRAPTGASSYEQYF. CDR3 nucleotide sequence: TGTGCCATCAGGGCCCCAACAGGGGCAAGCTCCTACGAGCAGTACTTC.